These 24 T cell receptor beta chains were all obtained from the same sample, sequenced in a study of Ad26.COV2.S vaccination and SARS-CoV-2 variants. Documented treatment: some 20 received Ad26.COV2.S at low or high dose, single or two shots; about five received placebo; per-sample allocation not given. Each sample was drawn 63 days after the first injection (of vaccine or placebo). Profiled with immunoSEQ multiplex PCR; TCRdb holds only in-frame clones, not every one. The data contain about 440,000 clones, 90% of them singletons. The sequenced sample was peripheral blood, obtained in a trial of Ad26.COV2.S vaccine versus placebo. All receptors come from a person aged 18-65 years who received the Ad26.COV2.S COVID-19 vaccine or a placebo.

The chain links TRBV27 to TRBJ1-2; 9 positions match TRBD1. Germline CDR1 and CDR2: MNHEY and SMNVEV (reference sequence). The CDR3 contains 14 residues. Trimming took 5 bases from V and 3 from J; bases not matched to a gene: 4. The CDR3 loop is CASSRQGEDYGYTF. Written as DNA, the CDR3 is TGTGCCAGCAGTCGACAGGGGGAGGACTATGGCTACACCTTC.

V usage is TRBV11-1 and J usage is TRBJ2-2; D unclear. Trimming removed 3 bases from V and 7 bases from J, with 12 bases in between. CDR3 length equals 14 residues. Germline CDR1 reads SGHAT; CDR2 reads FQDESV (reference sequence). The CDR3 sequence is CASSLTSRIGELFF. The CDR3, as DNA: TGTGCCAGCAGCTTGACTTCGAGGATCGGGGAGCTGTTTTTT.

The table lists this clone with a few counts. This chain links TRBV28 with TRBJ1-1; D is unclear. The V and J ends lost 1 base and 5 bases respectively, with 11 bases between them. The CDR3 consists of 14 residues. Per germline, CDR1 MDHEN and CDR2 SYDVKM. CDR3 coding DNA: TGTGCCAGCAGTTTATTGGCGGGGAGGACTGAAGCTTTCTTT. Protein: CASSLLAGRTEAFF.

This clone was recorded only once. The rearrangement uses TRBV7-8 and TRBJ2-1; D may be TRBD1 or TRBD2 (5 bases each). Germline CDR1 is SGHVS and CDR2 is FQNEAQ. V lost 4 bases and J lost 7, with 11 bases in between. The CDR3 extends over 13 amino acids. The CDR3 nucleotides read TGTGCCAGCAGCTCGGGACCGTCTAATGAGCAGTTCTTC. This gives the protein CASSSGPSNEQFF.

This chain uses TRBV5-1 with TRBJ2-2; TRBD1 aligns across 8 bases. The CDR3 covers 16 residues. Germline values: CDR1 SGHRS, CDR2 YFSETQ. V lost 3 bases and J lost 0; bases outside the gene matches: 4. The CDR3 sequence: CASSWTGRPNTGELFF. The CDR3 region has the DNA TGCGCCAGCAGCTGGACAGGGAGGCCGAACACCGGGGAGCTGTTTTTT. Full variable domain (outside the CDR3, taken from reference TRBV5-1 and TRBJ2-2): KAGVTQTPRYLIKTRGQQVTLSCSPISGHRSVSWYQQTPGQGLQFLFEYFSETQRNKGNFPGRFSGRQFSNSRSEMNVSTLELGDSALYLCASSWTGRPNTGELFFGEGSRLTVL.

The chain joins TRBV3-1 (or the pseudogene TRBV3-2) to TRBJ2-1, with D unclear. CDR3 length equals 15 residues. Germline V lookup: CDR1 LGHDT, CDR2 YNNKEL (reference sequence). V was pared by 0 bases and J by 9 bases, with 15 bases between. The CDR3 spells CASSQDSVGYGEQFF. The CDR3 DNA follows: TGTGCCAGCAGCCAAGATTCGGTAGGTTACGGTGAGCAGTTCTTC.

The chain is built from TRBV28 and TRBJ2-1, with a weak D call TRBD2 (5 bases). Germline V gene lookup returns CDR1 MDHEN and CDR2 SYDVKM. The length of the CDR3 is 15 residues. V lost 6 bases to trimming and J lost 1 base, with 13 bases between them. In nucleotides, the CDR3 is TGTGCCAGCAGGAAAAATCGGGGATCCTACAATGAGCAGTTCTTC. Protein sequence: CASRKNRGSYNEQFF.

This clone has a single count. V gene TRBV6-2 or TRBV6-3 combines with J gene TRBJ2-2; 12 bases are a match to TRBD2. The CDR3 spans 15 residues. The junction had 4 bases not matched to a gene; V was cut back by 6 bases and J by 5 bases. Germline loops: CDR1 MNHEY, CDR2 SVGEGT. In nucleotides, the CDR3 is TGTGCCAGCAGGCCTCTAGCGGGAGGGACCGGGGAGCTGTTTTTT. Its translation: CASRPLAGGTGELFF.

The rearrangement uses TRBV12-5 and TRBJ1-2, with D maybe TRBD1 (5 bases). Germline CDR1 and CDR2: LGHNT and FRNRAP. Trimming removed 2 bases from V and 6 bases from J, with 7 bases in between. This CDR3 is 12 amino acids long. The CDR3 reads CASGLTGHGYTF. CDR3 coding DNA: TGTGCTAGTGGTTTGACGGGGCATGGCTACACCTTC.

Concerning this clone itself: The sample holds other DNA sequences that translate to the same CDR3. The CDR3 loop is CASSLGLADSYEQYF. CDR3 bases: TGTGCCAGCAGCTTGGGACTAGCCGATTCCTACGAGCAGTACTTC. This chain joins TRBV5-4 and TRBJ2-7; 7 nucleotides match TRBD2. V was clipped by 0 bases and J by 1 base; unmatched bases: 4. Per the germline V gene, CDR1 is SGHNT and CDR2 is YYREEE (reference sequence). CDR3 size: 15 residues.

The genes are TRBV5-4 and TRBJ1-6; D may be TRBD1 (5 bases). The CDR3 totals 17 residues. Trimming stripped 4 bases from V and 3 bases from J, with 17 bases between. Germline V CDR1 and CDR2: SGHNT, YYREEE (reference sequence). CDR3 residues: CASSPTPGGDYNSPLHF. The CDR3 nucleotides read TGTGCCAGCAGCCCGACACCGGGGGGTGACTATAATTCACCCCTCCACTTT.

This chain links TRBV11-3 with TRBJ2-1; TRBD2 might be the D (5 bases). With 4 bases removed from V and 1 base from J, the gap between germline ends came to 11 bases. The CDR3 sequence is 15 residues long. Germline V CDR1 and CDR2: SGHNT, YENEEA. The CDR3 sequence: CASSSTGISYNEQFF. DNA for the CDR3: TGTGCCAGCAGCTCAACCGGGATTTCCTACAATGAGCAGTTCTTC.

The chain employs TRBV27 and TRBJ2-2; D assignment may be TRBD1 or TRBD2 (6 bases each). The germline V gene has CDR1 MNHEY and CDR2 SMNVEV (reference sequence). Trimming stripped 3 bases from V and 3 bases from J, with 11 bases between. CDR3 length: 15 amino acids. For the CDR3, the DNA is TGTGCCAGCAGTTTCTCGGGGGCAGACACCGGGGAGCTGTTTTTT. Translating gives CASSFSGADTGELFF.

The J gene is TRBJ1-1, the V gene TRBV3-1 (or the pseudogene TRBV3-2); D gene uncertain. Trimming cost V 4 bases and J 0 bases, with 27 bases left between them. This CDR3 has 20 residues. In germline, CDR1 is LGHDT, CDR2 YNNKEL (reference sequence). CDR3 amino acids: CASSPPAGRAPYPMNTEAFF. The CDR3 DNA is TGTGCCAGCAGCCCTCCGGCTGGGAGGGCACCTTATCCCATGAACACTGAAGCTTTCTTT.

The chain combines TRBV28 with TRBJ2-6; D remains ambiguous. V was trimmed by 6 bases and J by 3 bases, leaving 12 bases between them. This CDR3 region has 15 residues. From germline, CDR1 is MDHEN and CDR2 SYDVKM. The CDR3, as DNA: TGTGCCAGCAGCGCTGGAAGGGTTGGGGCCAACGTCCTGACTTTC. Translating it yields CASSAGRVGANVLTF.

The rearrangement links TRBV11-1 to TRBJ2-7, with TRBD2 as a possible D gene (6 bases). The CDR3 totals 13 residues. Trimming removed 1 base from V and 3 bases from J, with 7 bases in between. Germline V gene data show CDR1 as SGHAT and CDR2 as FQDESV (reference sequence). For the CDR3, the DNA is TGTGCCAGCAGCTTAGGACTAGACTACGAGCAGTACTTC. This codes for CASSLGLDYEQYF.

The chain couples TRBV4-2 to TRBJ2-1; D call uncertain. V lost 0 bases to trimming and J lost 11 bases, with 11 bases between them. The CDR3 sequence is 13 residues long. The germline gives CDR1 LGHNA, CDR2 YNFKEQ. The CDR3 coding sequence is TGTGCCAGCAGCCAAGATTTTGGTGGGCAGCAGTTCTTC. It is translated as CASSQDFGGQQFF.

The gene calls are TRBV7-8 and TRBJ2-7; a possible D gene is TRBD1 (5 bases). Looked up from germline, CDR1 is SGHVS and CDR2 is FQNEAQ. The CDR3 totals 14 residues. Trimming removed 1 base at V and 1 base at J, with 8 bases between. The CDR3 bases are TGTGCCAGCAGCTTAGGGGCAGGGTCCTACGAGCAGTACTTC. Residues: CASSLGAGSYEQYF.

The V gene is TRBV7-9, the J gene TRBJ2-3, with 8 bases that match TRBD1. The V and J ends lost 4 bases and 2 bases, in that order; junction bases with no gene match: 5. This CDR3 is 15 amino acids long. Germline V gene lookup returns CDR1 SEHNR and CDR2 FQNEAQ (reference sequence). As DNA, the CDR3 is TGTGCCAGCAGCTCCGGACAGGGAAACACAGATACGCAGTATTTT. Its protein product is CASSSGQGNTDTQYF.

Notes on this clone: Within the sample, other DNA sequences also encode this same CDR3. The chain combines TRBV20-1 with TRBJ2-7; tentatively, D is TRBD1 (5 bases). This CDR3 contains 11 residues. V was clipped by 6 bases and J by 1 base, with 7 bases between them. Germline lookup yields CDR1 DFQATT and CDR2 SNEGSKA (reference sequence). The CDR3 sequence is CSASGSYEQYF. The DNA for the CDR3 is TGCAGTGCATCAGGGTCCTACGAGCAGTACTTC.

CDR3 in DNA: TGTGCCAGCAGTGGCGGGACAGGGGGATCCTACGAGCAGTACTTC. It encodes CASSGGTGGSYEQYF. The J gene is TRBJ2-7, the V gene TRBV25-1, with TRBD1 matching over 11 bases. The J segment lost 1 base and the V segment lost 4 bases, leaving 3 bases of the junction unmatched. This CDR3 has 15 residues. CDR1 MGHDK and CDR2 SYGVNS come from the germline V gene.

The J gene is TRBJ2-1, the V gene TRBV7-9; D may be TRBD2 (6 bases). The V and J ends lost 8 bases and 6 bases respectively, with 11 bases between them. From germline, CDR1 is SEHNR and CDR2 FQNEAQ (reference sequence). There are 12 residues in the CDR3. The CDR3 is CASDPGGNEQFF. The CDR3, as DNA: TGTGCCAGCGATCCCGGGGGCAATGAGCAGTTCTTC.

This chain uses TRBV9 with TRBJ1-5; the D gene is possibly TRBD1 (5 bases). The CDR3 is made up of 14 amino acids. CDR1 is SGDLS and CDR2 is YYNGEE in the germline V gene. V was shortened by 0 bases and J by 6 bases, with 10 bases between the two germline ends. CDR3 in amino acids: CASSVGGTSQPQHF. The DNA of the CDR3 is TGTGCCAGCAGCGTAGGTGGGACGAGTCAGCCCCAGCATTTT.

The CDR3 DNA is TGTGCCAGCAGCCAAGGAACAGGGGGAGATACGCAGTATTTT. Translated: CASSQGTGGDTQYF. The chain is built from TRBV3-1 (or the pseudogene TRBV3-2) and TRBJ2-3, with 8 nucleotides matching TRBD1. Germline CDR1 is LGHDT and CDR2 is YNNKEL (reference sequence). There are 14 residues in the CDR3. The trim removed 1 base at V and 5 bases at J, leaving 2 bases unmatched.